This TCR beta chain originates from a study of T cells in localized non-small cell lung cancer. Study conclusions and caveats: Because researchers sequenced only one region of the tumor, heterogeneity is still possible. Adjacent lung tissue had a median about 60 of the top 100 clones found in the tumor. Longer overall survival was associated with a higher density of T cells in the blood. Uninvolved nearby lung showed the greatest T cell clonality, exceeding that found in tumor.

With respect to this clone: Its target is unknown.

The V gene end was trimmed by 3 bases and the J gene end by 4 bases; junction bases not matched to a gene: 10. CDR3 size: 16 residues. CDR1 and CDR2 (germline): SGHRS, YFSETQ. Assay used: immunoSEQ multiplex PCR; TCRdb lists only in-frame clones, some missing. Counted here are about 130,000 clones, around 92% occurring once; the ten biggest clones make up approximately 1.7%. The receptor was derived from a female donor of 60 years or more with stage I lung adenocarcinoma. The material sequenced was peripheral blood, taken before any cancer treatment. The V and J genes are TRBV5-1 and TRBJ2-3, with 8 bases identical to TRBD2. The CDR3 nucleotides are TGCGCCAGCAGCTCTGGAGCGGGAGTTATGGCAGATACGCAGTATTTT. This codes for CASSSGAGVMADTQYF.